This TCR beta chain was recovered during a study of T-cell memory formation after mild COVID-19 (dated by TCRdb to the early 2020s). About the full investigation: TCR sequence clusters from the two donors were largely donor specific. T-cell clones expanding and contracting after mild COVID-19 in two donors were tracked by longitudinal TCRalpha and TCRbeta repertoire sequencing. Two young, previously healthy adult volunteers, one female and one male, were included in the cohort. Study-wide conclusions, independent of this receptor: The second-wave clones that peaked on day 37 were not confirmed to be SARS-CoV-2 specific. Contracting CD4+ clones were found mainly in CM and EM memory subsets, while CD8+ clones were enriched in EMRA. Only two mild cases were covered in the study, and larger cohorts including severe cases with pre-infection samples were considered necessary. Clones contracting from day 15 to 85 had balanced CD4/CD8 phenotypes, while a second wave expanding from day 15 to 37 was biased towards CD4+. The detection of some responding clones in pre-infection memory suggests that pre-existing cross-reactive memory T cells joined the SARS-CoV-2 response.

The sequencer was an Illumina NovaSeq 6000. TCRalpha and TCRbeta cDNA libraries were built by 5'RACE with constant-segment primers, adding sample barcodes and unique molecular identifiers. RNA was extracted from every sample with Trizol reagent. Libraries were amplified in two PCR steps, with a second sample barcode and Illumina TruSeq adapters added in the second step. Sequencing of the libraries was done on an Illumina NovaSeq, producing 2 x 150 bp paired-end reads. On the authors' methods: Reads were demultiplexed and collapsed into UMI-guided consensus sequences with migec v1.2.7. Using mixcr v2.1.11, the UMI consensuses were aligned to TRA and TRB V and J templates and assembled into clonotypes. A clonotype was counted as expanded or contracted only when both edgeR and NoisET called the clonotype significant, with the noise models trained on biological replicates. For edgeR calls, the thresholds were a false discovery rate-adjusted p below 0.01 and a log2 fold-change of 1. As an exploratory analysis of dynamics, PCA with hierarchical clustering was applied to max-normalized trajectories of the 1000 most abundant clonotypes. The CD4 or CD8 phenotype of responding clones was assigned using the separately sequenced CD4+ and CD8+ repertoires. TCRdb cleaned the public reads at Q25 with fastp, built clones with MiXCR and kept in-frame beta chains. Each CDR3 protein appears once, grouped with its most common genes and DNA. The V and J calls, along with clone size, are taken from TCRdb and not from the paper's own processing. The sample records some 490,000 distinct CDR3 sequences, about 20% of which are singletons. Together, the top ten hold 9% to 15% of the sample.

Ficoll-Paque density gradient centrifugation was the method used to isolate PBMCs. Notes on this clonotype: What this receptor recognizes is not known. Nothing much larger sits one base from this clone, and base qualities are not available.

The CDR3 spans 13 residues, from the cysteine through the phenylalanine. Of all the DNA, just the CDR3 is kept, 39 bases in frame from base 1. Trimming takes 6 bases off V and 4 bases off J; junction bases not matched to a gene: 3. CDR1 and CDR2 are drawn from the germline V gene (reference sequence): LNHNV, YYDKDF. Sequenced sample: PBMCs or a T cell subset sorted from them (not recorded which). The receptor was isolated from an adult woman who had mild COVID-19 (a few samples of this study predate the infection). The sample titles of this study are shuffled in the database, so cell type and time point are left out; the donor was told from shared clones. Rearrangement joined TRBV15 to TRBJ2-3, with 8 bases in between that match TRBD1. The CDR3 protein sequence reads: CATRDRGPDTQYF. The sequence in DNA is TGTGCCACCAGAGACAGGGGCCCAGATACGCAGTATTTT.